This TCR beta chain was captured in a study of blood T cell repertoires in COVID-19. Across the whole study: Collection of acute and convalescent COVID-19 samples took place in the United States, Italy and Spain.

This clone was recorded only once. V was shortened by 6 bases and J by 5 bases, with 10 bases between the two germline ends. Germline V gives CDR1 MNHNY, CDR2 SVGAGI (reference sequence). CDR3 size: 12 residues. Here immunoSEQ multiplex PCR was the method, and the copy in TCRdb shows in-frame clones only, minus some. Counted here are about 84,000 clones, about 83% occurring once; the ten biggest clones make up less than 40%. This rearrangement joins TRBV6-6 to TRBJ2-5; D unresolved. The receptor comes from a man older than 75 with active or convalescent COVID-19. The specimen was peripheral blood. In DNA, the CDR3 is TGTGCCAGCAGGCGCAAGGAGGAGACCCAGTACTTC. It translates to CASRRKEETQYF.